One sample yielded the 9 T cell receptor beta chains listed below, sequenced in a study of cytomegalovirus exposure and HLA in healthy donors. With 60 Vbeta and 13 Jbeta primers, the PCR was carried out. Libraries were prepared by immunoSEQ multiplex PCR; TCRdb keeps only in-frame clonotypes and omits some of them. The table lists approximately 150,000 clones, approximately 67% of them singletons. The specimen was PBMCs. The receptor source for this set is a woman under 30 in good health and CMV-seropositive.

Written as DNA, the CDR3 is TGCGCCAGCAGCCAAGAACGGACAGGGGCTCGGGAGACCCAGTACTTC. This sequence encodes CASSQERTGARETQYF. V is TRBV4-3 and J is TRBJ2-5; TRBD1 aligns across 9 bases. The CDR3 has 16 residues. V gave up 0 bases and J gave up 5 bases; unmatched junction bases: 7. Germline V gives CDR1 LGHNA, CDR2 YSLEER.

The rearrangement joins TRBV25-1 to TRBJ1-2, with a weak D call TRBD1 (5 bases). V was trimmed by 4 bases and J by 4 bases, leaving 10 bases between them. This CDR3 region has 13 residues. Germline assignment: CDR1 MGHDK and CDR2 SYGVNS. DNA for the CDR3: TGTGCCAGCAGTGGTGCGGGGGTCTATGGCTACACCTTC. Translated, it gives CASSGAGVYGYTF.

The rearrangement uses TRBV7-9 and TRBJ2-7, with 9 bases lining up with TRBD1. V shed 5 bases and J 5 bases; nucleotides not matched to a gene: 7. The CDR3 has 14 amino acids. The germline V gene has CDR1 SEHNR and CDR2 FQNEAQ (reference sequence). Written as DNA, the CDR3 is TGTGCCAGCAGCCTGGGACAGGGCTTACACGAGCAGTACTTC. Its translation: CASSLGQGLHEQYF.

This chain joins TRBV7-2 and TRBJ2-7, with D perhaps matching TRBD2 (5 bases). The germline CDR1 and CDR2 sequences are SGHTA and FQGNSA. The ends were cut back, 1 base at V and 5 bases at J, with 12 bases in the middle. The CDR3 extends over 14 amino acids. The CDR3 nucleotides read TGTGCCAGCAGCTTAGTGTCCGGGATCAACGAGCAGTACTTC. As protein: CASSLVSGINEQYF.

The chain carries TRBV10-3 and TRBJ2-5; TRBD1 agrees at 10 bases. TRBJ2-7 explains the end of the DNA better; the J call may be wrong. The CDR3 covers 15 residues. Germline values: CDR1 ENHRY, CDR2 SYGVKD. In nucleotides, the CDR3 is TGTGCCATCACCCAGGGACAGGGGCGGTCCTACGAGCAGTACTTC. It is translated as CAITQGQGRSYEQYF.

CDR3 nucleotides: TGTGCCAGCAGTGAATTACAGATCCTCCGAGAGACCCAGTACTTC. This encodes CASSELQILRETQYF. The chain combines TRBV6-1 with TRBJ2-5; no clear D. The CDR3 runs 15 residues. Germline assignment: CDR1 MNHNS and CDR2 SASEGT. Between the trimmed V and J ends, which lost 2 bases and 4 bases, there was a span of 14 bases.

The gene calls are TRBV2 and TRBJ1-4, with D perhaps TRBD1 (5 bases). Looked up from germline, CDR1 is SNHLY and CDR2 is FYNNEI. The CDR3 runs to 15 residues. V lost 8 bases and J 0 bases, leaving 13 bases between the germline ends. CDR3 sequence: CASRGGHATNEKLFF. The CDR3 DNA reads TGTGCCAGCCGTGGAGGACATGCAACTAATGAAAAACTGTTTTTT.

This clone was seen just once. V gene TRBV9 combines with J gene TRBJ2-1; 15 bases match TRBD2. CDR1 is SGDLS, CDR2 YYNGEE, per germline. J gave up 7 bases and V 4 bases, and 3 bases lay outside the gene matches. CDR3 length: 15 amino acids. This CDR3 is CASSRTSGGENEQFF. The CDR3 DNA follows: TGTGCCAGCAGCCGGACTAGCGGGGGGGAAAATGAGCAGTTCTTC.

V gene TRBV2 combines with J gene TRBJ2-1; D unresolved. The CDR3 loop spans 13 amino acids. Germline V lookup: CDR1 SNHLY, CDR2 FYNNEI. Trimming removed 5 bases at V and 4 bases at J, with 9 bases between. DNA of the CDR3: TGTGCCAGCAGTAGAGACGGGTACAATGAGCAGTTCTTC. It encodes CASSRDGYNEQFF.